Listed below are T cell receptor beta chains from one sample, sequenced in a study of control samples from healthy donors and cancer patients. Here immunoSEQ multiplex PCR was the method, and the copy in TCRdb shows in-frame clones only, minus some. The sample has some 100,000 clones; 79% are singletons. What was sequenced was blood. These receptors were taken from a young woman in good health. Both conserved end residues are part of each CDR3. A D gene is named only where the DNA matches it firmly. The size field is filled for only some rows; it gives once, few, many or a size class.

J gene,V gene,clone size,D gene,CDR3 length,CDR3 protein,CDR3 DNA
TRBJ1-1,TRBV6-5,once,NA,13,CASSARTDTKAFF,TGTGCCAGCAGCGCTAGGACAGACACGAAAGCTTTCTTT
TRBJ2-7,TRBV2,NA,NA,14,CASSDSGGSYEQYF,TGTGCCAGCAGTGATTCGGGTGGCTCCTACGAGCAGTACTTC
TRBJ2-1,TRBV4-2,few,TRBD2,18,CASSQDVADSGGAYEQFF,TGTGCCAGCAGCCAAGATGTCGCGGATAGCGGGGGGGCATATGAGCAGTTCTTC
TRBJ2-3,TRBV29-1,NA,NA,14,CSFLGIISTDTQYF,TGCAGCTTCTTGGGCATCATTAGCACAGATACGCAGTATTTT
TRBJ2-5,TRBV11-3,NA,TRBD2,17,CASSPGRLAGGRETQYF,TGTGCCAGCAGCCCCGGCCGCCTAGCGGGGGGGCGGGAGACCCAGTACTTC
TRBJ2-6,TRBV5-6,NA,NA,15,CASSLAGSGANVLTF,TGTGCCAGCAGCTTGGCGGGATCCGGGGCCAACGTCCTGACTTTC
TRBJ1-2,TRBV4-1,NA,TRBD1,15,CASSQLDRGTYGYTF,TGCGCCAGCAGCCAATTGGACAGGGGGACCTATGGCTACACCTTC
TRBJ2-1,TRBV10-2,NA,NA,17,CASSKEVGGVVLNEQFF,TGCGCCAGCAGTAAAGAGGTGGGCGGGGTCGTCCTTAATGAGCAGTTCTTC
TRBJ2-2,TRBV15,once,NA,17,CATSRGVGPRNTGELFF,TGTGCCACCAGTAGAGGCGTGGGTCCGAGGAACACCGGGGAGCTGTTTTTT
TRBJ1-2,TRBV6-2/TRBV6-3,NA,NA,14,CASSPQGRIWGYTF,TGTGCCAGCAGCCCACAGGGACGGATCTGGGGCTACACCTTC
TRBJ1-5,TRBV2,NA,NA,14,CASWAGPSNQPQHF,TGTGCCAGCTGGGCAGGGCCTAGCAATCAGCCCCAGCATTTT
TRBJ2-5,TRBV5-4,NA,TRBD1,15,CASSSRDRGAETQYF,TGTGCCAGCAGCTCCCGGGACAGGGGGGCAGAGACCCAGTACTTC
TRBJ1-2,TRBV7-2,NA,NA,13,CASSRDGPYGYTF,TGTGCCAGCAGTCGCGACGGGCCCTATGGCTACACCTTC
TRBJ1-5,TRBV30,NA,NA,16,CAWSSPRGGSNQPQHF,TGTGCCTGGAGTAGTCCCCGAGGGGGTAGCAATCAGCCCCAGCATTTT
TRBJ1-1,TRBV6-5,NA,NA,13,CASTRRGTTEAFF,TGTGCCAGCACCCGTCGGGGTACGACTGAAGCTTTCTTT
TRBJ2-1,TRBV7-9,NA,NA,14,CASSLDAGYNEQFF,TGTGCCAGCAGCTTAGACGCGGGGTACAATGAGCAGTTCTTC
TRBJ1-5,TRBV9,NA,TRBD1,15,CASSVGTGNGQPQHF,TGTGCCAGCAGCGTCGGGACAGGGAATGGTCAGCCCCAGCATTTT
TRBJ1-1,TRBV6-2/TRBV6-3,once,TRBD1,14,CASSSGQGIAEAFF,TGTGCCAGCAGTTCGGGACAGGGCATCGCTGAAGCTTTCTTT
TRBJ1-2,TRBV6-6,NA,TRBD1,15,CASRRGQGDSYGYTF,TGTGCCAGCAGACGAGGACAGGGTGATTCCTATGGCTACACCTTC
TRBJ1-1,TRBV2,few,NA,14,CASSERGPTQGAFF,TGTGCCAGCAGTGAGAGGGGCCCCACCCAAGGCGCTTTCTTT
TRBJ2-1,TRBV11-2,NA,NA,12,CASSLRWREQFF,TGTGCCAGCAGCTTAAGGTGGAGGGAGCAGTTCTTC
TRBJ1-2,TRBV3-1/TRBV3-2,NA,TRBD1,15,CASSLKGQGNYGYTF,TGTGCCAGCAGCCTAAAGGGACAGGGGAACTATGGCTACACCTTC
TRBJ2-3,TRBV3-1/TRBV3-2,few,NA,14,CASSHYSLTDTQYF,TGTGCCAGCAGCCACTATTCTCTCACAGATACGCAGTATTTT
TRBJ2-7,TRBV12-3/TRBV12-4,NA,NA,12,CASSPRGYEQYF,TGTGCCAGCAGTCCACGTGGGTACGAGCAGTACTTC
TRBJ1-1,TRBV29-1,NA,TRBD1,13,CSVVMSGGTEAFF,TGCAGCGTTGTCATGTCAGGGGGAACTGAAGCTTTCTTT
TRBJ1-2,TRBV2,NA,NA,12,CASSGHRYGYTF,TGTGCCAGCAGTGGGCATAGATATGGCTACACCTTC
TRBJ1-2,TRBV29-1,NA,TRBD1,13,CSVGDRASGGYTF,TGCAGCGTGGGTGACAGGGCGAGTGGAGGCTACACCTTC
TRBJ1-2,TRBV29-1,NA,NA,11,CSVEVRVGYTF,TGCAGCGTTGAAGTCAGGGTTGGCTACACCTTC
TRBJ1-2,TRBV3-1/TRBV3-2,NA,TRBD1,15,CASSQLGQGVGGYTF,TGTGCCAGCAGCCAGCTTGGACAGGGGGTAGGTGGCTACACCTTC
TRBJ1-2,TRBV5-1,few,TRBD1,13,CASSQDRAYGYTF,TGCGCCAGCAGTCAGGACAGGGCCTATGGCTACACCTTC
TRBJ2-7,TRBV20-1,once,NA,14,CSASFPSASYEQYF,TGCAGTGCTAGTTTCCCATCGGCCTCCTACGAGCAGTACTTC
TRBJ1-1,TRBV6-6,few,NA,16,CASSSPSISGDTEAFF,TGTGCCAGCAGTTCCCCGTCAATATCAGGGGACACTGAAGCTTTCTTT
TRBJ2-5,TRBV7-3,NA,TRBD1,13,CASSLEGAGTQYF,TGTGCCAGCAGCTTAGAGGGGGCGGGGACCCAGTACTTC
TRBJ1-1,TRBV9,NA,NA,15,CASSVVGQMNTEAFF,TGTGCCAGCAGCGTAGTCGGACAGATGAACACTGAAGCTTTCTTT
TRBJ2-1,TRBV6-6,NA,NA,15,CASSSGPGVYNEQFF,TGTGCCAGCAGTTCCGGGCCAGGGGTATACAATGAGCAGTTCTTC
TRBJ1-5,TRBV7-8,NA,NA,15,CASSLRVGDNQPQHF,TGTGCCAGCAGCTTAAGGGTAGGGGACAATCAGCCCCAGCATTTT
TRBJ2-1,TRBV24-1,NA,TRBD1,15,CATSDTGGSYNEQFF,TGTGCCACCAGTGACACAGGGGGCTCCTACAATGAGCAGTTCTTC
TRBJ1-2,TRBV9,few,NA,17,CASSATGDPSSGYGYTF,TGTGCCAGCAGCGCAACCGGGGACCCTTCCTCGGGGTATGGCTACACCTTC
TRBJ1-1,TRBV12-3/TRBV12-4,NA,NA,13,CASSLATDTEAFF,TGTGCCAGCAGTTTAGCGACTGACACTGAAGCTTTCTTT
TRBJ2-3,TRBV6-5,NA,NA,13,CASSETYTDTQYF,TGTGCCAGCTCTGAGACTTACACAGATACGCAGTATTTT
TRBJ2-4,TRBV9,NA,TRBD2,15,CASSVSGGEGNIQYF,TGTGCCAGCAGCGTTAGCGGAGGGGAGGGGAACATTCAGTACTTC
TRBJ2-7,TRBV15,NA,TRBD1,17,CATSRGGQGASSYEQYF,TGTGCCACCAGCAGAGGCGGACAGGGGGCGAGCTCCTACGAGCAGTACTTC